What follows is one T cell receptor beta chain and its context. No antigen is known for it. With a much larger clone just one base away, this may be a read error. CDR1 and CDR2 (germline): LGHDT, YNNKEL (reference sequence). The CDR3 runs to 15 residues. This sample stems from a study of post-analysis software for immune sequencing data. Whole-study results and caveats: TRBV5-6, TRBV5-1 and TRBV20-1 were among four or five TRBV segments more frequent in patients than controls. The study found significantly lower normalized Chao1 diversity in multiple sclerosis patients than in controls.

TCR beta libraries were prepared from cDNA with unique molecular identifiers. TCRdb re-called the PCR reads with MiXCR, one entry per CDR3 protein. The table shows over 150,000 distinct CDR3 sequences, with approximately 30% occurring only once. The V gene is TRBV3-1, the J gene TRBJ2-1, with 8 bases fitting TRBD2. Sequencing was carried out using blood. The TCR originated in a girl aged 10 to 17 with multiple sclerosis. The CDR3 spells CAGSRISGILNEQFF. The CDR3 bases are TGTGCCGGCAGCCGAATTAGCGGGATTTTGAATGAGCAGTTCTTC.